A selection of T cell receptor beta chains follows, all from one sample in a study of molecular identifiers for immune sequencing clone quantification. MiXCR, run by TCRdb on the PCR reads, gives a single entry per CDR3 protein. The sample includes about 320,000 distinct CDR3 sequences, roughly 24% of them seen just once. The sample taken for sequencing was naive CD8+ T cells from blood, with Jurkat cell RNA spiked in. The receptors here all came from a human donor in good health. Some libraries in this study had Jurkat cell RNA spiked in. Both conserved end residues are part of each CDR3.

j_gene,len,v_gene,CDR3aa
TRBJ2-7,14,TRBV5-5,CANSLGEGVLEQYF
TRBJ2-6,15,TRBV19,CASTGTGAGANVLTF
TRBJ1-5,15,TRBV12-3/TRBV12-4,CASSSTGVGNQPQHF
TRBJ2-7,14,TRBV6-2/TRBV6-3,CASSPGGQGYEQYF
TRBJ1-1,14,TRBV7-8,CASSLAFTNTEAFF
TRBJ1-2,10,TRBV5-8,CARSGRGYTF
TRBJ2-6,18,TRBV7-6,CASSGGQGEISGANVLTF
TRBJ2-3,14,TRBV9,CASSVATSADTQYF
TRBJ2-2,15,TRBV18,CASSGPTVGTGELFF
TRBJ2-5,17,TRBV4-2,CASSQEVVVYRQETQYF
TRBJ2-7,15,TRBV30,CAWDEGQGPSYEQYF
TRBJ2-7,15,TRBV7-2,CASSPDRISSYEQYF
TRBJ2-5,16,TRBV5-8,CASSLVVRRSQETQYF
TRBJ2-6,16,TRBV13,CASSWTGSSGANVLTF
TRBJ2-2,14,TRBV4-2,CASNQDGGDGELFF
TRBJ2-3,15,TRBV19,CASTPGTRATDTQYF
TRBJ1-1,15,TRBV12-3/TRBV12-4,CASTDAGTFYPEAFF
TRBJ2-7,16,TRBV7-9,CASSGPGYGLTYEQYF
TRBJ2-7,13,TRBV24-1,CATSAQDWYEPYF
TRBJ2-7,14,TRBV6-2/TRBV6-3,CASSYGVAGYEQYF
TRBJ1-5,18,TRBV7-2,CASSHIIGTSNSNQPQHF
TRBJ2-7,15,TRBV7-8,CASSWSGGSAYEQYF
TRBJ2-2,14,TRBV12-3/TRBV12-4,CASSPLRDTGELFF
TRBJ2-7,14,TRBV9,CASSVGRATYEQYF
TRBJ2-5,15,TRBV28,CASSPTSGVLETQYF
TRBJ2-4,16,TRBV2,CASNPGPDLAKNIQYF
TRBJ2-7,14,TRBV19,CASSPRDRHYEQYF
TRBJ1-5,16,TRBV7-6,CASSLRPGQGNQPQHF
TRBJ2-7,14,TRBV13,CASSSGLAQDEQYF
TRBJ1-2,14,TRBV10-3,CAITSRDRDYGYTF
TRBJ2-1,16,TRBV7-3,CASSTGGAGSYNEQFF
TRBJ1-1,15,TRBV4-1,CASSQVSGLNTEAFF
TRBJ2-3,14,TRBV12-3/TRBV12-4,CASRRTERTDTQYF
TRBJ1-4,13,TRBV27,CASSSHLSEKLFF
NA,16,TRBV7-2,CASSYLAGGPADTQHF
TRBJ2-1,14,TRBV12-3/TRBV12-4,CAKSNGTTYNEQFF
TRBJ1-1,14,TRBV12-3/TRBV12-4,CASSFQSGGAEAFF
TRBJ2-7,15,TRBV24-1,CATSASDPLLGEQYF
TRBJ1-4,20,TRBV7-9,CASSSHSMGQPRSTNEKLFF
TRBJ2-7,14,TRBV5-4,CASSPLDRDYEQYF
TRBJ2-3,12,TRBV5-4,CASSPRGDTQYF
TRBJ1-2,14,TRBV12-3/TRBV12-4,CASSPQGAGNGYTF
TRBJ1-2,17,TRBV5-4,CASSLEQGNRINYGYTF
TRBJ2-5,15,TRBV4-3,CASSQGGTAQETQYF
TRBJ2-3,16,TRBV4-2,CASSQDHAGGTDTQYF
TRBJ2-5,17,TRBV18,CASSPTLAETYQETQYF
TRBJ2-7,17,TRBV18,CASSPYLGDRSPYEQYF
TRBJ1-1,13,TRBV5-4,CASSLQMNTEAFF
TRBJ2-3,15,TRBV9,CASSARNVGTDTQYF
TRBJ1-5,16,TRBV20-1,CSARDLSGQGRQPQHF
TRBJ2-6,17,TRBV20-1,CSARDPDTFSGANVLTF
TRBJ2-7,13,TRBV27,CASSMAPGNEQYF
TRBJ2-3,17,TRBV7-9,CASSSTEARSRTDTQYF
TRBJ1-1,14,TRBV7-9,CASSPQGYDTEAFF
TRBJ2-3,16,TRBV5-5,CASSRGLADLTDTQYF
TRBJ1-1,17,TRBV9,CASSVGSPGIGDTEAFF
TRBJ1-4,14,TRBV7-6,CASSLEFYKGKLFF
TRBJ2-1,16,TRBV30,CAWSVDFARGVNEQFF
TRBJ2-3,17,TRBV6-1,CARRALVKARGTDTQYF
TRBJ2-7,15,TRBV30,CAWRPPPAGGLKQYF